This TCR beta chain came from a study of blood T cell repertoires in COVID-19. Overall study: COVID-19 samples collected from the United States, Italy and Spain covered acute and convalescent phases. Nucleic acid was either cDNA or gDNA, and it came from T cells, B-cell-depleted T cells, or PBMCs.

Trimming left V 7 bases short and J 4 bases short, with 9 bases between. Germline lookup yields CDR1 MNHEY and CDR2 SMNVEV (reference sequence). The CDR3 extends over 12 amino acids. Original processing methods: Nucleated cell number was recorded as an estimate derived from reference gene primer amplification. Profiled with immunoSEQ multiplex PCR; TCRdb holds only in-frame clones, not every one. V and J calls and clone size come straight from that table; D and trimming were deduced from the DNA. The table has approximately 220,000 clones, 84% seen once. The source material was peripheral blood. The sequence derives from a woman aged 55-70 years with acute or convalescent COVID-19. The chain combines TRBV27 with TRBJ2-3; perhaps TRBD1 as D (5 bases). CDR3 protein: CASKMGPDTQYF. In DNA form, the CDR3 reads TGTGCCAGCAAAATGGGGCCAGATACGCAGTATTTT.